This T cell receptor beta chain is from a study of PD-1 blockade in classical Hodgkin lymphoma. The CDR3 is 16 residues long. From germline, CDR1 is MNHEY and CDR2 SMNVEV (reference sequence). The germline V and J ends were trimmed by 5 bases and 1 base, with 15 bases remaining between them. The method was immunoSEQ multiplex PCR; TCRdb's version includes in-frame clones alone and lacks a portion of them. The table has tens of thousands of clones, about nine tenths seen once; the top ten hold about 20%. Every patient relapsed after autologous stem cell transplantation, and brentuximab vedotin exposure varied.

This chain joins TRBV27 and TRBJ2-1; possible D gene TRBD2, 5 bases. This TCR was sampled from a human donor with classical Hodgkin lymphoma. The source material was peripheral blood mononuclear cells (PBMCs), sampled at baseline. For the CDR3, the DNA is TGTGCCAGCAGTCCCCTTTGGCGGGCATCCTACAATGAGCAGTTCTTC. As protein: CASSPLWRASYNEQFF.